The sequence of this T cell receptor (beta chain) was determined in a study of control samples from healthy donors and cancer patients. Generated by immunoSEQ multiplex PCR, the TCRdb table keeps only in-frame clones and is missing some. The table has roughly 120,000 clones, about 88% seen once. CDR1 and CDR2 (germline): KGHSH, LQKENI. This CDR3 comprises 13 residues. The V end was cut by 5 bases, the J end by 4 bases, with 11 bases between. Input material: blood. The sequence was collected from a woman aged 65 to 85 in good health. The chain carries TRBV18 and TRBJ1-2; tentatively, D is TRBD1 (5 bases). Here the CDR3 DNA reads TGTGCCAGCTCAGAGGGGCGAGGCTATGGCTACACCTTC. This encodes CASSEGRGYGYTF.